This section outlines one T cell receptor beta chain sequence together with its context. This specimen belongs to a study of blood T cell repertoires in COVID-19. V trimming: 0 bases; J trimming: 0 bases; junction bases outside the gene matches: 5. The germline CDR1 and CDR2 sequences are LGHDT and YNNKEL (reference sequence). This CDR3 region has 17 residues. Libraries were prepared by immunoSEQ multiplex PCR; TCRdb keeps only in-frame clonotypes and omits some of them. The sample lists more than 250,000 clones; roughly nine tenths were seen once. Participants were aged about 18 to 100 years from about two dozen US areas.

The sequenced sample was PBMCs or T cells enriched from blood (not recorded which). J is TRBJ2-1 and V is TRBV3-1 (or the pseudogene TRBV3-2); 7 bases fit TRBD2. This clonotype was obtained from a woman aged 18 to 35 who had recovered from COVID-19. The CDR3 coding sequence is TGTGCCAGCAGCCAAGAGTGGGGAGGGAGCTCCTACAATGAGCAGTTCTTC. This translates into CASSQEWGGSSYNEQFF.